This T cell receptor (beta chain) comes out of a study of cytomegalovirus exposure and HLA in healthy donors. Study context: Early on, a data release was issued that held some 91 million unique TCRs from HLA-typed donors. Overall study findings and caveats: In vitro experiments confirmed that three CMV-associated chains were specific for CMV antigens. Across donors, presence/absence analyses took sequencing depth to be roughly uniform. DRB1 had the most TCR associations and HLA-C the fewest, a later analysis found, with rates varying by HLA locus.

The germline V gene has CDR1 MDHEN and CDR2 SYDVKM. The CDR3 consists of 17 residues. V was pared by 3 bases and J by 0 bases, with 17 bases between. This clone was detected only a few times. Antigen: not known. At the DNA level, this CDR3 is encoded by other sequences in the same sample as well. 13 Jbeta primers and 60 Vbeta primers were used for the PCR. Using immunoSEQ multiplex PCR, the repertoire was profiled, and TCRdb retains in-frame clones only, with some absent. The profile shows 150,000 to 200,000 clones, about 72% of them singletons. The chain is built from TRBV28 and TRBJ1-1; D ambiguous. Sequencing input: PBMCs. The TCR originated in a man aged 50 to 60 in good health and CMV-seropositive. Here the CDR3 reads CASSLRGVGVLNTEAFF. The DNA for the CDR3 is TGTGCCAGCAGTTTGCGCGGGGTAGGTGTTTTGAACACTGAAGCTTTCTTT. Based on the CDR3 plus reference TRBV28 and TRBJ1-1, the full variable domain is DVKVTQSSRYLVKRTGEKVFLECVQDMDHENMFWYRQDPGLGLRLIYFSYDVKMKEKGDIPEGYSVSREKKERFSLILESASTNQTSMYLCASSLRGVGVLNTEAFFGQGTRLTVV.